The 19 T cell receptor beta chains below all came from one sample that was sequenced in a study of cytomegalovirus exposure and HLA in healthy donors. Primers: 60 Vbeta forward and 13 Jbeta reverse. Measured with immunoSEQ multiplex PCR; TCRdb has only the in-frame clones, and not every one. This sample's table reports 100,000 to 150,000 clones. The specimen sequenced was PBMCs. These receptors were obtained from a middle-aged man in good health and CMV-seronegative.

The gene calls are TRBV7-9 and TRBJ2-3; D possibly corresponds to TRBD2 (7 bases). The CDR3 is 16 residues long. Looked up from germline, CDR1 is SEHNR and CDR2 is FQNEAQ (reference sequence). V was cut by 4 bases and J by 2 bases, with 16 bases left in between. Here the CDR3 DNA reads TGTGCCAGCAGCTCCCGGGGGGCGGGAAACACAGATACGCAGTATTTT. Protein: CASSSRGAGNTDTQYF.

In DNA, the CDR3 is TGTGCCAGCAGCACCAACGGGGGTGGGAACACTGAAGCTTTCTTT. Amino acid sequence: CASSTNGGGNTEAFF. The V gene is TRBV11-3, the J gene TRBJ1-1, with a tentative D call TRBD1 (5 bases). V was pared by 5 bases and J by 1 base, with 14 bases between. This CDR3 is built from 15 residues. Per the germline V gene, CDR1 is SGHNT and CDR2 is YENEEA.

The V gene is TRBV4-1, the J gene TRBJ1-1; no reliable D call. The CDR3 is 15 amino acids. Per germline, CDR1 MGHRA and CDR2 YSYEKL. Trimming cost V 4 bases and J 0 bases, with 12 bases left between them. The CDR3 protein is CASSPEGGLNTEAFF. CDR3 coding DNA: TGCGCCAGCAGCCCAGAGGGCGGGCTGAACACTGAAGCTTTCTTT.

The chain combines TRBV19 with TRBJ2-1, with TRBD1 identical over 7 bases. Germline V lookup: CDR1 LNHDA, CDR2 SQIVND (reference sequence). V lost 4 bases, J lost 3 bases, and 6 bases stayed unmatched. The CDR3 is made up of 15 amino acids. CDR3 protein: CASSRGQAGYNEQFF. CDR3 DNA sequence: TGTGCCAGTAGTAGAGGACAGGCGGGCTACAATGAGCAGTTCTTC.

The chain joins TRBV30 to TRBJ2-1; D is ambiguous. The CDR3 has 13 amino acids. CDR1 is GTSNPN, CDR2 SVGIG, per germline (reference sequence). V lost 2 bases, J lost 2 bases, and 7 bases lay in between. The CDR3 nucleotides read TGTGCCTGGAGTTTGCGGCCCTACAATGAGCAGTTCTTC. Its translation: CAWSLRPYNEQFF.

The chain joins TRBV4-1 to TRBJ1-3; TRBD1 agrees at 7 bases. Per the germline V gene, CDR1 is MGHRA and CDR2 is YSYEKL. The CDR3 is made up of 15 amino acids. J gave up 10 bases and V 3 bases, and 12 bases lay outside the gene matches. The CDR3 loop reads CASSHPDRAGGTIYF. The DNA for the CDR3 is TGCGCCAGCAGCCATCCCGACAGGGCGGGTGGGACCATATATTTT.

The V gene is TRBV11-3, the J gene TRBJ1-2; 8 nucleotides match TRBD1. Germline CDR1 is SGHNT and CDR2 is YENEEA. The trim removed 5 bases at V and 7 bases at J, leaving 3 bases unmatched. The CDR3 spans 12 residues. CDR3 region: CASSDDRGGYTF. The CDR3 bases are TGTGCCAGCAGCGACGACAGGGGTGGCTACACCTTC. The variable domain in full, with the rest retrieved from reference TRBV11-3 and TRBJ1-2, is EAGVVQSPRYKIIEKKQPVAFWCNPISGHNTLYWYLQNLGQGPELLIRYENEEAVDDSQLPKDRFSAERLKGVDSTLKIQPAELGDSAVYLCASSDDRGGYTFGSGTRLTVV.

The CDR3 loop is CASSFRTVEKLFF. The CDR3 bases are TGTGCCAGCAGCTTCCGGACAGTTGAAAAACTGTTTTTT. The chain carries TRBV7-2 and TRBJ1-4; D may be TRBD1 (6 bases). Germline-derived CDR1 and CDR2 are SGHTA and FQGNSA. Trimming stripped 3 bases from V and 7 bases from J, with 9 bases between. CDR3 length: 13 amino acids.

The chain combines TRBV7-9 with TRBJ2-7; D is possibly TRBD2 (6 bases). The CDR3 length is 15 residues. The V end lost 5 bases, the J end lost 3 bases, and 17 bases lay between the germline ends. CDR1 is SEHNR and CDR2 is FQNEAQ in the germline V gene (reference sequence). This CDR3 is CASSGVGGGGYEQYF. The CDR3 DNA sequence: TGTGCCAGCAGCGGAGTGGGGGGTGGGGGCTACGAGCAGTACTTC. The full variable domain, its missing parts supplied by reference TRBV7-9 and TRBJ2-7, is DTGVSQNPRHKITKRGQNVTFRCDPISEHNRLYWYRQTLGQGPEFLTYFQNEAQLEKSRLLSDRFSAERPKGSFSTLEIQRTEQGDSAMYLCASSGVGGGGYEQYFGPGTRLTVT.

The chain's CDR3 is CASSGRLTGMNTEAFF. CDR3 sequence (DNA): TGCGCCAGCAGCGGGCGTCTAACAGGGATGAACACTGAAGCTTTCTTT. J is TRBJ1-1 and V is TRBV5-1, with D possibly being TRBD1 (6 bases). The germline V gene encodes CDR1 SGHRS and CDR2 YFSETQ. V was trimmed by 4 bases and J by 0 bases, leaving 16 bases between them. This CDR3 is 16 amino acids long.

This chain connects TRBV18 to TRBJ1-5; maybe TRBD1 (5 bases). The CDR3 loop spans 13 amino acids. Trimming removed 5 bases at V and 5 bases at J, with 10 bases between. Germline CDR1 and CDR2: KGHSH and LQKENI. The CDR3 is CASSSGADQPQHF. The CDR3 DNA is TGTGCCAGCTCATCTGGGGCGGATCAGCCCCAGCATTTT.

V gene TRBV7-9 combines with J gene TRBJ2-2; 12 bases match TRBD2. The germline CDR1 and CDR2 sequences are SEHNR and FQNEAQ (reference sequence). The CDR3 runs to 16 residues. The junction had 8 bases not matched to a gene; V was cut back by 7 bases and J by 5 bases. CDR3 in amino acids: CASTALAGGRTGELFF. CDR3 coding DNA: TGTGCCAGCACCGCACTAGCGGGAGGAAGGACCGGGGAGCTGTTTTTT.

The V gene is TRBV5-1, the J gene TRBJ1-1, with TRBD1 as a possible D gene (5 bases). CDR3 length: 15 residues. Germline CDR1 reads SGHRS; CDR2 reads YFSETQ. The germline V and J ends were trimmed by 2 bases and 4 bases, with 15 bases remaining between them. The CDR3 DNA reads TGCGCCAGCAGCTTCGGGGGTACGTTGGCCACTGAAGCTTTCTTT. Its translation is CASSFGGTLATEAFF.

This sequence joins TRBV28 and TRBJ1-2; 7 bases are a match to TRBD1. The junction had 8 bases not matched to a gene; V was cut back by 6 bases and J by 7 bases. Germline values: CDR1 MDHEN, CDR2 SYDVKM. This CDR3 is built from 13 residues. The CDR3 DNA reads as TGTGCCAGCAGGGACCGGACAGGCGGTGGCTACACCTTC. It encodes CASRDRTGGGYTF.

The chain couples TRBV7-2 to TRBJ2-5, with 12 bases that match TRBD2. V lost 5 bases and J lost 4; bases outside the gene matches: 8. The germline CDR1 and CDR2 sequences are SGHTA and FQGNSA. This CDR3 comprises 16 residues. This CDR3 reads CASSPGLAGPPETQYF. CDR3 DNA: TGTGCCAGCAGCCCCGGACTAGCGGGACCGCCAGAGACCCAGTACTTC.

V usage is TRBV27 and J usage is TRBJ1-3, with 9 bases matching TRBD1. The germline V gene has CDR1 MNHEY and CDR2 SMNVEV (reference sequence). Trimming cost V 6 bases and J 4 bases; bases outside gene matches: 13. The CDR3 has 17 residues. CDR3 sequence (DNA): TGTGCCAGCAGACCCTCCCAACAGGGGGCGGGGGGAAACACCATATATTTT. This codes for CASRPSQQGAGGNTIYF.

This CDR3 reads CASSGGRDRPKEAFF. In DNA form, the CDR3 reads TGTGCCAGCAGCGGGGGCCGGGACAGGCCCAAAGAAGCTTTCTTT. The chain joins TRBV9 to TRBJ1-1; 8 bases align to TRBD1. Germline trimming cut 3 bases from V and 8 bases from J; bases unmatched to any gene: 12. Germline loops: CDR1 SGDLS, CDR2 YYNGEE. The CDR3 is made up of 15 amino acids. The whole variable domain, filled in from reference TRBV9 and TRBJ1-1, reads DSGVTQTPKHLITATGQRVTLRCSPRSGDLSVYWYQQSLDQGLQFLIQYYNGEERAKGNILERFSAQQFPDLHSELNLSSLELGDSALYFCASSGGRDRPKEAFFGQGTRLTVV.

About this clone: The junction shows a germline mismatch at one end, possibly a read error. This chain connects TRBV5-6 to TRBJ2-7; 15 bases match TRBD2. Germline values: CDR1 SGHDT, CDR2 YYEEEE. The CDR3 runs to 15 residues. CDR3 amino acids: CASSYGVGLAGGGNF. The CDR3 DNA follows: TGTGCCAGCAGCTATGGAGTGGGACTAGCGGGAGGCGGAAACTTC.

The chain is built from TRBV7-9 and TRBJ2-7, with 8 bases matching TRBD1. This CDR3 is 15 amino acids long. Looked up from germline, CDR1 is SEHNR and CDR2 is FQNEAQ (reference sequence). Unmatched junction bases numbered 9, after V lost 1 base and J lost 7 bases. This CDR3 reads CASSLGGQGAGEQYF. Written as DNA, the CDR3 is TGTGCCAGCAGCTTAGGAGGGCAGGGGGCCGGAGAGCAGTACTTC.